A selection of T cell receptor beta chains follows, all from one sample in a study of PD-1 blockade in classical Hodgkin lymphoma. Here immunoSEQ multiplex PCR was the method, and the copy in TCRdb shows in-frame clones only, minus some. The sample has 20,000 or so clones, roughly 80% seen once. The sample here was peripheral blood mononuclear cells (PBMCs), taken before the fourth cycle of nivolumab. Every receptor here comes from a human donor with classical Hodgkin lymphoma. Each CDR3 is given with its conserved first and last residue. A D gene is named only where the DNA matches it firmly. Rows give clone size only sometimes, using once, few, many, or a class for an expanded clone.

TRBV11-1	NA	NA	TRBJ2-1	TGTGCCAGCAGCTCCACCCTATTTAATGAGCAGTTCTTC	CASSSTLFNEQFF
TRBV18	NA	NA	TRBJ2-1	TGTGCCAGCTCACCCGGTATCGATGAGCAGTTCTTC	CASSPGIDEQFF
TRBV10-3	NA	TRBD2	TRBJ2-3	TGTGCCATCAATGTCTACCCGAGCGGGGGCCTCACAGATACGCAGTATTTT	CAINVYPSGGLTDTQYF
TRBV28	medium-sized	NA	TRBJ2-7	TGTGCCAGCACCTTGGAGACAGACCCTTTCGAGCAGTACTTC	CASTLETDPFEQYF
TRBV30	NA	NA	TRBJ2-7	TGTGCCTGGAGTGTTCGCGGGATTGGGGAGCAGTACTTC	CAWSVRGIGEQYF
TRBV2	few	NA	TRBJ1-5	TGTGCCAGCAGTGACCCCGAAGGGGCGCAGAAGCCCCAGCATTTT	CASSDPEGAQKPQHF
TRBV7-9	NA	NA	TRBJ2-1	TGTGCCAGCAGCTTAGAAAGGGTCTCGTACAATGAGCAGTTCTTC	CASSLERVSYNEQFF
TRBV28	once	TRBD2	TRBJ2-7	TGTGCCAGCAGTAATCTAGCGGGAGAGCAGGGAGAGCAGTACTTC	CASSNLAGEQGEQYF
TRBV5-6	once	NA	TRBJ1-2	TGTGCCAGCAGCTTGCCTTACAGGGTGAACTATGGCTACACCTTC	CASSLPYRVNYGYTF
TRBV29-1	few	TRBD2	TRBJ2-1	TGCAGCGTTGAGTCGGGACTAGCGATACCGCAGTTCTTC	CSVESGLAIPQFF
TRBV4-1	few	TRBD1	TRBJ1-1	TGCGCCAGCAGCCGGTACCGGGACAGGGACACTGAAGCTTTCTTT	CASSRYRDRDTEAFF
TRBV5-1	NA	NA	TRBJ1-1	TGCGCCAGCAGCTTGGGGACCTTGAACACTGAAGCTTTCTTT	CASSLGTLNTEAFF
TRBV19	NA	NA	TRBJ1-1	TGTGCCAGTAGTATAGTGTCCGAGATGAACACTGAAGCTTTCTTT	CASSIVSEMNTEAFF
TRBV7-8	NA	NA	TRBJ1-2	TGTGCCAGCAGCTCCTACACAGGGATCGGCTACACCTTC	CASSSYTGIGYTF
TRBV6-5	NA	NA	TRBJ2-1	TGTGCCAGCAGTTACTCCCTAGCCGGCAATGAGCAGTTCTTC	CASSYSLAGNEQFF
TRBV29-1	NA	TRBD1	TRBJ2-2	TGCAGCGTTGACACAGGGGTGGCCGGGGAGCTGTTTTTT	CSVDTGVAGELFF
TRBV7-9	NA	NA	TRBJ1-4	TGTGCCAGCAGCTTAGTGTCAGTTATTAATGAAAAACTGTTTTTT	CASSLVSVINEKLFF
TRBV20-1	NA	NA	TRBJ1-2	TGCAGTGCTAGTTCAGGCTATGGCTACACCTTC	CSASSGYGYTF
TRBV4-3	NA	NA	TRBJ1-6	TGCGCCAGCAGCTCAGGACCCGAGGGTAATTCACCCCTCCACTTT	CASSSGPEGNSPLHF
TRBV5-4	NA	NA	TRBJ1-2	TGTGCCAGCAGCTTGGGGGAAGGCGGCTATGGCTACACCTTC	CASSLGEGGYGYTF
TRBV4-1	NA	TRBD1	TRBJ2-1	TGCGCCAGCAGCCCGGACAGGGGCTACAATGAGCAGTTCTTC	CASSPDRGYNEQFF
TRBV10-2	NA	NA	TRBJ2-1	TGCGCCAGCAGTGAGTCGATCAGAGGGGTCACGGAAAAGTTCTTC	CASSESIRGVTEKFF
TRBV11-2	NA	NA	TRBJ1-1	TGTGCCAGCAGCTCCCAGGGGCGGGGAGCTTTCTTT	CASSSQGRGAFF
TRBV2	NA	NA	TRBJ2-6	TGTGCCAGCAGTGCGAGGCAGCTCTCTGGGGCCAACGTCCTGACTTTC	CASSARQLSGANVLTF
TRBV2	NA	NA	TRBJ1-1	TGTGCCAGCCCGGCGGGCGCGGGGCGGGACACTGAAGCTTTCTTT	CASPAGAGRDTEAFF